The rows below give T cell receptor beta chains drawn from one sample of a study of radiation and T cells in renal cell carcinoma. Measured with immunoSEQ multiplex PCR; TCRdb has only the in-frame clones, and not every one. The table lists around 160,000 clones, around 90% of them singletons. The sequencing used blood, collected from a patient whose treatment included radiotherapy and nephrectomy. The receptors shown here come from a woman in her 70s with renal cell carcinoma. Each CDR3 is given with its conserved first and last residue. D genes are given only for firm matches. A row's size may be missing; if present it is once, few, many or a size class.

clone_size	v_call	j_call	d_call	cdr3_nt	cdr3_aa
.	TRBV7-2	TRBJ2-7	.	TGTGCCAGCAGCTTAAGTTCGGGGCAGTACTTC	CASSLSSGQYF
.	TRBV9	TRBJ2-1	TRBD2	TGTGCCAGCAGCCCAGGGACTAGCGGGGTAGGTCAGGAGCAGTTCTTC	CASSPGTSGVGQEQFF
.	TRBV19	TRBJ1-4	.	TGTGCCAGTAGTCCGGGGGCTGAGGAAAAACTGTTTTTT	CASSPGAEEKLFF
.	TRBV28	TRBJ2-2	.	TGTGCCAGCAGTTTGGACGGGTTGGAGGTCCGGACCGGGGAGCTGTTTTTT	CASSLDGLEVRTGELFF
once	TRBV5-4	TRBJ2-5	TRBD2	TGTGCCAGCAGCGCCTTCGTGGTAGCGGGGGACCCCCTTGGGACCCAGTACTTC	CASSAFVVAGDPLGTQYF
.	TRBV9	TRBJ2-1	.	TGTGCCAGCAGCGTAGGAGGGCGCTCCTACAATGAGCAGTTCTTC	CASSVGGRSYNEQFF
.	TRBV19	TRBJ1-2	.	TGTGCCAGTAGTATACAGGGGAACTTCGGCTACACCTTC	CASSIQGNFGYTF
.	TRBV5-6	TRBJ1-5	.	TGTGCCAGCAGTCCAGGGGTTTCCAATCAGCCCCAGCATTTT	CASSPGVSNQPQHF
.	TRBV2	TRBJ1-1	.	TGTGCCAGCAGTGAAAGGGCAGGGGAAAGGGTGAACACTGAAGCTTTCTTT	CASSERAGERVNTEAFF
.	TRBV7-2	TRBJ2-1	TRBD2	TGTGCCAGCAGCTACGATCAGGGAGGGACCTACAATGAGCAGTTCTTC	CASSYDQGGTYNEQFF
.	TRBV5-4	TRBJ2-1	TRBD1	TGTGCCAGCAGCGACAGACAGGGCTCCTACAATGAGCAGTTCTTC	CASSDRQGSYNEQFF
.	TRBV6-5	TRBJ2-4	TRBD1	TGTGCCAGCAGTCAGCGACAGGGGGCGCAGAACATTCAGTACTTC	CASSQRQGAQNIQYF
.	TRBV30	TRBJ1-2	.	TGTGCCTGGAGTGTTGGCCGCGCGCACTATGGCTACACCTTC	CAWSVGRAHYGYTF
few	TRBV27	TRBJ1-6	.	TGTGCCAGCAGTTCTACAGGTCCCCCACCCCTCCACTTT	CASSSTGPPPLHF
.	TRBV18	TRBJ1-1	.	TGTGCCAGCTCCCGAGACGGTTCGGCTGAAGCTTTCTTT	CASSRDGSAEAFF
.	TRBV11-1	TRBJ1-1	.	TGTGCCAGCACCTCAGAACAGTTGACTTTCTTT	CASTSEQLTFF
.	TRBV19	TRBJ1-2	.	TGTGCCAGTAGTATGTTCCCTGAGTCTGGCTACACCTTC	CASSMFPESGYTF
.	TRBV30	TRBJ2-3	.	TGTGCCTGGGGACAATTTAGCACAGATACGCAGTATTTT	CAWGQFSTDTQYF
.	TRBV6-5	TRBJ2-7	.	TGTGCCAGCAGTCCCCCGGGGTACGGCGAGCAGTACTTC	CASSPPGYGEQYF
.	TRBV27	TRBJ1-5	.	TGTGCCAGCAGTTTACGACGGCAGCCCCAGCATTTT	CASSLRRQPQHF
.	TRBV10-3	TRBJ2-3	TRBD2	TGTGCCATCAATCAAGGGGATCTAGCGGGGGGAAACACAGATACGCAGTATTTT	CAINQGDLAGGNTDTQYF
.	TRBV7-9	TRBJ1-2	.	TGTGCCAGCAGCTTACCGGAGGGCTATGGCTACACCTTC	CASSLPEGYGYTF
.	TRBV28	TRBJ1-5	TRBD1	TGTGCCAGCAGTTTATTGGGACAGGGGGCCCCGTCAGGTCAGCCCCAGCATTTT	CASSLLGQGAPSGQPQHF